The clone carrying this T cell receptor beta chain was detected only a few times. Its antigen is unknown. The data stem from a study of blood T cells in healthy people across ages. For the study at large: Per two T cells, about one barcoded beta molecule was captured through template switching.

The extraction recovered at least 5 micrograms of total RNA per sample. It was with a sample-barcoded 5' primer and a J-beta primer mix that a second PCR of roughly 7 to 12 cycles was run. MiXCR, run by TCRdb on the 5' RACE reads, gives a single entry per CDR3 protein. The data hold 550,000 to 750,000 distinct CDR3 sequences, with over 20% observed a single time. Study-wide findings and caveats: There were more naive CD4+ cells and higher diversity in long-lived donors than in aged donors. Unsorted PBMC material precluded a definitive naive versus antigen-experienced comparison.

Sequenced material: blood. The clonotype was recovered from a man aged 70 or older in good health.

The CDR3 DNA sequence: TGTGCCAGCAGCCCAGTGAGCTCCTACAATGAGCAGTTCTTC. It codes for CASSPVSSYNEQFF. The chain recombines TRBV12-3 or TRBV12-4 with TRBJ2-1; D unresolved. This CDR3 is 14 amino acids long. Trimming took off 6 bases at V and 0 bases at J, with 9 bases between the two ends.